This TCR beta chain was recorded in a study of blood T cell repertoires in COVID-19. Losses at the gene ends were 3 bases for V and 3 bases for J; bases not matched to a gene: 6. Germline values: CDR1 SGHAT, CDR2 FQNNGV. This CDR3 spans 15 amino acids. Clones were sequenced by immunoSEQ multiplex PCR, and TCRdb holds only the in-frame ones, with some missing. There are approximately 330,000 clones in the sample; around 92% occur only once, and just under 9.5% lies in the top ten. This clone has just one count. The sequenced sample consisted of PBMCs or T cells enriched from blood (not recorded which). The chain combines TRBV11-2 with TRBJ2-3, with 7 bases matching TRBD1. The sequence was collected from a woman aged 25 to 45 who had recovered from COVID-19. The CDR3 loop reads CASSFITGQTDTQYF. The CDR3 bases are TGTGCCAGCAGCTTCATAACGGGACAGACAGATACGCAGTATTTT.